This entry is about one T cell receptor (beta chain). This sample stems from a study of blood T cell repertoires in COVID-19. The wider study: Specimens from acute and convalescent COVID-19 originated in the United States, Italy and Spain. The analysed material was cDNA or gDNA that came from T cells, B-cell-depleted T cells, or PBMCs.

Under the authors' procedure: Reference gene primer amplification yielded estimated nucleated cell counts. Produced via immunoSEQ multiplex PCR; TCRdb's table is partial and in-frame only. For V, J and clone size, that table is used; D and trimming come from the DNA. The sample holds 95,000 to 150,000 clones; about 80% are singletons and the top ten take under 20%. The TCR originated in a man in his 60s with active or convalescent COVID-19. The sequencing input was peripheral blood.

In DNA, the CDR3 is TGTGCCAGCAGTTCAGGGGGCTCTCGGTATGGCTACACCTTC. Amino acids: CASSSGGSRYGYTF. The V and J genes are TRBV2 and TRBJ1-2, with 8 bases fitting TRBD1. CDR3 length: 14 residues. Germline V CDR1 and CDR2: SNHLY, FYNNEI. J lost 5 bases, V lost 5 bases, and 7 bases had no gene match.